This T cell receptor beta chain originates from a study of Graves' ophthalmopathy and Graves' hyperthyroidism. Study in general: Peripheral blood collection took place at initial diagnosis, before any treatment.

Study-level findings and limits: The model flagged ophthalmopathy progression at 70% to 71% sensitivity and less than 75% specificity. Most thyroid clonotypes with frequency above 0.001 were detected in blood too.

Turning to this clonotype: Its antigen is not identified. A much bigger clone sits one base away, suggesting this may be a read error.

This CDR3 has 15 residues. Germline values: CDR1 SGDLS, CDR2 YYNGEE. Transcripts of RNA were the source for amplifying TCR beta CDR3 regions. First-round RT-PCR employed HTBI primers, with a second-round multiplex PCR after it. One entry per CDR3 protein, called by TCRdb with MiXCR from the multiplex PCR reads. The table has approximately 700,000 distinct CDR3 sequences, roughly 40% seen once. The chain carries TRBV9 and TRBJ1-2; 7 nucleotides agree with TRBD1. Material for sequencing was peripheral blood. The sequence was obtained from an adult man with Graves' ophthalmopathy. Here the CDR3 reads CASTRVSQGNYGCTF. CDR3 DNA sequence: TGTGCCAGCACGAGGGTTTCACAGGGGAACTATGGCTGCACCTTC.